This paragraph covers one TCR beta chain sequence. This sample is drawn from a study of blood T cell repertoires in COVID-19. Study as a whole: The analysed material was cDNA or gDNA that came from T cells, B-cell-depleted T cells, or PBMCs.

In the study's own analysis: Nucleated cell counts were estimated from reference gene primer amplification. Clones were sequenced by immunoSEQ multiplex PCR, and TCRdb holds only the in-frame ones, with some missing. The V and J calls and the clone size are those of that table, but D and trimming were determined from the DNA. The sample yields nearly 90,000 clones, less than 95% seen once. The sequenced sample was peripheral blood. The receptor was derived from a man younger than 30 with COVID-19, enrolled during active disease.

CDR3 bases: TGTGCCAGCAGCTTCCGGGGAATGAACACTGAAGCTTTCTTT. This gives the protein CASSFRGMNTEAFF. The gene calls are TRBV5-4 and TRBJ1-1, with no clear D. This CDR3 is 14 amino acids long. V was trimmed by 2 bases and J by 0 bases, leaving 8 bases between them. From germline, CDR1 is SGHNT and CDR2 YYREEE (reference sequence).